A single sample gave rise to the 21 T cell receptor beta chains below, sequenced in a study of shared clonotypes between healthy human individuals. The method was immunoSEQ multiplex PCR; TCRdb's version includes in-frame clones alone and lacks a portion of them. The data hold about 1.1 million clones, with about 80% observed a single time. Material: memory CD4+ T cells from PBMCs. Regarding subset: CD45RA-negative fraction. These receptors were taken from a man aged 18 to 29 in good health. Some clones in this sample may be carry-over from other donors' samples.

This chain connects TRBV18 to TRBJ2-5; D unresolved. The CDR3 contains 13 residues. Between the trimmed V and J ends, which lost 5 bases and 2 bases, there was a span of 9 bases. Germline V CDR1 and CDR2: KGHSH, LQKENI. The CDR3: CASSIGNQETQYF. CDR3 in DNA: TGTGCCAGCTCAATAGGGAATCAAGAGACCCAGTACTTC.

V and J are TRBV4-3 and TRBJ2-7; the D is unclear. Germline CDR1 reads LGHNA; CDR2 reads YSLEER. The CDR3 is made up of 14 amino acids. Trimming took 0 bases from V and 3 from J, leaving 9 bases between them. The CDR3 is CASSQDGLSYEQYF. Here the CDR3 DNA reads TGCGCCAGCAGCCAAGACGGTTTGAGCTACGAGCAGTACTTC.

The V gene is TRBV9, the J gene TRBJ2-3; 7 nucleotides agree with TRBD1. CDR1 is SGDLS and CDR2 is YYNGEE in the germline V gene. J lost 4 bases, V lost 4 bases, and 6 bases had no gene match. This CDR3 has 14 residues. CDR3: CASSPTGAADTQYF. CDR3 bases: TGTGCCAGCAGCCCAACAGGGGCGGCAGATACGCAGTATTTT.

J is TRBJ1-4 and V is TRBV5-4, with 7 bases identical to TRBD1. CDR1 is SGHNT, CDR2 YYREEE, per germline (reference sequence). Trimming at V came to 3 bases and at J to 9 bases, leaving 8 bases not matched to a gene. The CDR3 runs 14 residues. CDR3 region: CASSSQGSVKKLFF. The CDR3 nucleotides are TGTGCCAGCAGCTCACAGGGGTCAGTGAAAAAACTGTTTTTT.

Note on this clone: A much larger clonotype is one base distant, so this may be a read error. V and J are TRBV30 and TRBJ1-6; 8 bases map to TRBD1. CDR1 and CDR2 (germline): GTSNPN, SVGIG (reference sequence). Trimming removed 5 bases from V and 7 bases from J; junction bases left unmatched: 4. There are 13 residues in the CDR3. CDR3 nucleotides: TGTGCCTGGGGTGCAGGGGGCAATTCACCCCTCCACTTT. Protein product: CAWGAGGNSPLHF.

The chain has TRBV30 and TRBJ1-3; the D is unclear. The length of the CDR3 is 13 residues. Looked up from germline, CDR1 is GTSNPN and CDR2 is SVGIG (reference sequence). V lost 1 base and J lost 6, with 10 bases in between. CDR3 coding DNA: TGTGCCTGGAGTGAGCCGGCTACAAACACCATATATTTT. Translated, it gives CAWSEPATNTIYF.

This clone has more than one count but fewer than ten. The chain combines TRBV18 with TRBJ1-5; 7 bases fit TRBD1. The CDR3 has 14 amino acids. Germline values: CDR1 KGHSH, CDR2 LQKENI. Unmatched junction bases numbered 3, after V lost 2 bases and J lost 5 bases. For the CDR3, the DNA is TGTGCCAGCTCACCATTGCAGGGGGATCAGCCCCAGCATTTT. Its translation is CASSPLQGDQPQHF.

The chain is built from TRBV28 and TRBJ1-1; possible D gene TRBD1, 6 bases. V gave up 5 bases and J gave up 4 bases, with 26 bases separating them. This CDR3 is built from 18 residues. Germline assignment: CDR1 MDHEN and CDR2 SYDVKM. The CDR3 loop reads CASSPRRGGLSMSTEAFF. CDR3 nucleotide sequence: TGTGCCAGCAGTCCAAGGAGGGGGGGGCTTTCTATGAGCACTGAAGCTTTCTTT. The variable domain in full, with the rest retrieved from reference TRBV28 and TRBJ1-1, is DVKVTQSSRYLVKRTGEKVFLECVQDMDHENMFWYRQDPGLGLRLIYFSYDVKMKEKGDIPEGYSVSREKKERFSLILESASTNQTSMYLCASSPRRGGLSMSTEAFFGQGTRLTVV.

The chain carries TRBV29-1 and TRBJ2-3; D is uncertain. This CDR3 is 13 amino acids long. The V end was cut by 7 bases, the J end by 1 base, with 12 bases between. Germline lookup yields CDR1 SQVTM and CDR2 ANQGSEA. The CDR3 sequence: CSGQNSGTDTQYF. Here the CDR3 DNA reads TGCAGCGGCCAAAATTCCGGCACAGATACGCAGTATTTT.

The chain couples TRBV30 to TRBJ2-5; 12 bases match TRBD2. The CDR3 is 14 residues long. CDR1 is GTSNPN, CDR2 SVGIG, per germline (reference sequence). The CDR3 region is CARSRLAGEETQYF. CDR3 nucleotide sequence: TGTGCTCGGAGCAGACTAGCGGGAGAAGAGACCCAGTACTTC.

The sample holds a few counts of this clone. The V and J genes are TRBV4-2 and TRBJ1-2, with TRBD1 as a possible D gene (6 bases). Per the germline V gene, CDR1 is LGHNA and CDR2 is YNFKEQ. The ends were cut back, 3 bases at V and 5 bases at J, with 19 bases in the middle. This CDR3 has 16 residues. In DNA form, the CDR3 reads TGTGCCAGCAGCCAGCCAAGGGCAGGGGAGCAATATGGCTACACCTTC. Protein: CASSQPRAGEQYGYTF.

CDR3 in amino acids: CASSLVGGANVLTF. DNA for the CDR3: TGTGCCAGCAGCTTAGTCGGTGGGGCCAACGTCCTGACTTTC. This rearrangement joins TRBV7-8 to TRBJ2-6; no definite D call. The ends were cut back, 1 base at V and 3 bases at J, with 4 bases in the middle. CDR1 is SGHVS, CDR2 FQNEAQ, per germline. This CDR3 spans 14 amino acids.

This chain joins TRBV19 and TRBJ2-1, with 12 bases identical to TRBD2. The CDR3 covers 15 residues. CDR1 is LNHDA, CDR2 SQIVND, per germline (reference sequence). The ends lost 3 bases at V and 9 bases at J; junction bases unmatched: 6. The CDR3 loop is CASSIPTSGRAEQFF. Here the CDR3 DNA reads TGTGCCAGTAGTATTCCGACTAGCGGGAGAGCTGAGCAGTTCTTC.

The chain couples TRBV2 to TRBJ2-3; TRBD1 is a possible D gene (7 bases). V was cut by 5 bases and J by 2 bases, with 20 bases left in between. Germline V CDR1 and CDR2: SNHLY, FYNNEI. This CDR3 region has 17 residues. CDR3 sequence reads: CASSRQGLRTPTDTQYF. CDR3 DNA: TGTGCCAGCAGTCGACAGGGACTCCGAACTCCCACAGATACGCAGTATTTT.

Turning to this clone: This may stem from a read error, because a much larger clone lies one nucleotide away. This CDR3 reads CASSLPPRNTGELFF. The CDR3 region has the DNA TGTGCCAGCAGCTTACCGCCCAGGAACACCGGGGAGCTGTTTTTT. This sequence joins TRBV11-2 and TRBJ2-2; no firm D call. Trimming left V 2 bases short and J 1 base short, with 8 bases between. This CDR3 has 15 residues. Germline V gives CDR1 SGHAT, CDR2 FQNNGV.

The chain employs TRBV4-1 and TRBJ2-7; 8 bases fit TRBD1. Germline assignment: CDR1 MGHRA and CDR2 YSYEKL. The V and J ends lost 1 base and 5 bases, in that order; junction bases with no gene match: 4. The CDR3 contains 14 residues. CDR3 sequence: CASSQGTGYNEQYF. CDR3 bases: TGCGCCAGCAGCCAAGGGACAGGGTACAACGAGCAGTACTTC.

V usage is TRBV6-1 and J usage is TRBJ1-3; 8 bases line up with TRBD1. The CDR3 has 15 residues. CDR1 and CDR2 (germline): MNHNS, SASEGT. Unmatched junction bases numbered 4, after V lost 3 bases and J lost 3 bases. The CDR3 DNA reads as TGTGCCAGCAGTGATCACAGGGGGTTTGGAAACACCATATATTTT. Translated: CASSDHRGFGNTIYF.

This clone appeared a few times. The V call is TRBV7-3, the J call TRBJ1-3; D ambiguous. The V end lost 5 bases, the J end lost 5 bases, and 10 bases lay between the germline ends. The V gene's germline CDR1 is SGHTA and CDR2 FQGTGA. The CDR3 has 13 amino acids. CDR3 DNA: TGTGCCAGCAGCATAGGGTTGCGAAACACCATATATTTT. The encoded protein is CASSIGLRNTIYF.

This chain connects TRBV19 to TRBJ1-2; 9 positions agree with TRBD1. This CDR3 is built from 15 residues. J was trimmed by 2 bases and V by 6 bases; bases with no gene match: 7. Germline lookup yields CDR1 LNHDA and CDR2 SQIVND (reference sequence). CDR3 in amino acids: CASSAPGQGNYGYTF. The CDR3 DNA follows: TGTGCCAGTAGCGCGCCGGGACAGGGAAACTATGGCTACACCTTC.

This clone showed up just once. A read error may produce the germline difference seen at one junction end. The chain joins TRBV6-5 to TRBJ2-2; D ambiguous. Germline V CDR1 and CDR2: MNHEY, SVGAGI. The CDR3 length is 15 residues. The CDR3 bases are TGTGCCAGCACTCTCCGGTACAGAGGCACCCGGGAGCTGTTTTTT. It encodes CASTLRYRGTRELFF.

DNA for the CDR3: TGTGCCAGCACCCCCCGGGCGCGCTCCTACAATGAGCAGTTCTTC. Its translation is CASTPRARSYNEQFF. The rearrangement uses TRBV28 and TRBJ2-1; D remains ambiguous. The CDR3 sequence is 15 residues long. From germline, CDR1 is MDHEN and CDR2 SYDVKM. V was cut by 7 bases and J by 0 bases, with 13 bases left in between.